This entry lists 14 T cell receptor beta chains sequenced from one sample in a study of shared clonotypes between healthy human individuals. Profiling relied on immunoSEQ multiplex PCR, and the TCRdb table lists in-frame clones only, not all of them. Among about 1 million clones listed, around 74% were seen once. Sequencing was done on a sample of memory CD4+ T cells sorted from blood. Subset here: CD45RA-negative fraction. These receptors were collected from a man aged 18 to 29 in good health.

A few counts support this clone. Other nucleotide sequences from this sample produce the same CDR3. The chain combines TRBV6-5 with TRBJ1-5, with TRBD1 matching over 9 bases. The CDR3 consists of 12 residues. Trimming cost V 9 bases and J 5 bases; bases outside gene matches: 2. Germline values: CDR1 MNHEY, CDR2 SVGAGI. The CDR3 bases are TGTGCCAGTCGGACAGGGGATCAGCCCCAGCATTTT. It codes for CASRTGDQPQHF.

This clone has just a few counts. The CDR3 reads CASSLAGPNTEAFF. In DNA, the CDR3 is TGTGCCAGCAGTCTTGCTGGGCCGAACACTGAAGCTTTCTTT. The chain is built from TRBV28 and TRBJ1-1; D ambiguous. Trimming left V 5 bases short and J 1 base short, with 11 bases between. Per germline, CDR1 MDHEN and CDR2 SYDVKM. This CDR3 contains 14 residues.

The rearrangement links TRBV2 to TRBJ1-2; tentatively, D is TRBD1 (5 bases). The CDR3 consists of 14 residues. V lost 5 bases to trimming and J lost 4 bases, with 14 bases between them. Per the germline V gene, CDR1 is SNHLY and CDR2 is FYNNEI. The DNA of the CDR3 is TGTGCCAGCAGTAAATCCGGGACCAGCTATGGCTACACCTTC. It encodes CASSKSGTSYGYTF.

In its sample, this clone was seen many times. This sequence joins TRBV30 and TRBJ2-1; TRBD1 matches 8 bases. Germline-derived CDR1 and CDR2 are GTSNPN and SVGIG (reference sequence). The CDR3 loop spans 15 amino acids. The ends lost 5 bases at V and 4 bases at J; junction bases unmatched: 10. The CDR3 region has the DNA TGTGCCTGGGCAGGGGGCTTGGGGTTATACAATGAGCAGTTCTTC. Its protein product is CAWAGGLGLYNEQFF.

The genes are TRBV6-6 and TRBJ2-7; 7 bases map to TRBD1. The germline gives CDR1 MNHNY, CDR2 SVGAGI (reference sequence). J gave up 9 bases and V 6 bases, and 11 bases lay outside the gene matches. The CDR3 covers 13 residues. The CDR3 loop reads CASRVGQQMGQYF. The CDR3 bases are TGTGCCAGCAGGGTGGGACAGCAGATGGGGCAGTACTTC.

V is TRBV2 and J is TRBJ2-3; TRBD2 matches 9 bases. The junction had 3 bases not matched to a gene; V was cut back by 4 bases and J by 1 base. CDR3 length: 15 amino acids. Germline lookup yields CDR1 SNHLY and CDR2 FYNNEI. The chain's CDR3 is CASSGRLAGTDTQYF. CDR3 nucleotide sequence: TGTGCCAGCAGTGGGCGACTAGCGGGCACAGATACGCAGTATTTT.

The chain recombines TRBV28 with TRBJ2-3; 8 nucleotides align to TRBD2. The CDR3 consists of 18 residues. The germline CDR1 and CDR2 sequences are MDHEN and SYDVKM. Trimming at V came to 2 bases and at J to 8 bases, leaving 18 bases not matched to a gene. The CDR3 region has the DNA TGTGCCAGCAGTTTACCCGGGACTAGTTCAAGCAAGCAAGTTACGCAGTATTTT. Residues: CASSLPGTSSSKQVTQYF.

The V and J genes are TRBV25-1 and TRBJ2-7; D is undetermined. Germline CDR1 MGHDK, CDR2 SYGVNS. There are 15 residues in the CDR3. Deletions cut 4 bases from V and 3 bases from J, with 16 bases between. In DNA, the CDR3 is TGTGCCAGCAGTGGGGGTGTGACATTTAACTACGAGCAGTACTTC. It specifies CASSGGVTFNYEQYF.

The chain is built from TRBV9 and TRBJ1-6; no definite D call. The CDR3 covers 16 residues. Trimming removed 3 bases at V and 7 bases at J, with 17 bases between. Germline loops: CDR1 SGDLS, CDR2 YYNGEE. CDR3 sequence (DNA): TGTGCCAGCAGCGACCGGGCTACCCCGAGGAATTCACCCCTCCACTTT. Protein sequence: CASSDRATPRNSPLHF. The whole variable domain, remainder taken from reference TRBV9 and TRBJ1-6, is DSGVTQTPKHLITATGQRVTLRCSPRSGDLSVYWYQQSLDQGLQFLIQYYNGEERAKGNILERFSAQQFPDLHSELNLSSLELGDSALYFCASSDRATPRNSPLHFGNGTRLTVT.

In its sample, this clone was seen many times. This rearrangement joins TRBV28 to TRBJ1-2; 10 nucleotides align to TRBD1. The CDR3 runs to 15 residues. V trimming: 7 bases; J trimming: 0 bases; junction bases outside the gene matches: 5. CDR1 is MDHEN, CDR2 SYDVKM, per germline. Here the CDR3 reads CASITGQGANYGYTF. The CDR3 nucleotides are TGTGCCAGCATTACCGGACAGGGGGCTAACTATGGCTACACCTTC.

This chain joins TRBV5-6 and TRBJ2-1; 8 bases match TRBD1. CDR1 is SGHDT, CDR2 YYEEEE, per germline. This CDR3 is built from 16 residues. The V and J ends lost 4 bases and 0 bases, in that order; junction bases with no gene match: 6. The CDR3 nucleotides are TGTGCCAGCAGCAAAGACAGGGGAAACTCCTACAATGAGCAGTTCTTC. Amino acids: CASSKDRGNSYNEQFF.

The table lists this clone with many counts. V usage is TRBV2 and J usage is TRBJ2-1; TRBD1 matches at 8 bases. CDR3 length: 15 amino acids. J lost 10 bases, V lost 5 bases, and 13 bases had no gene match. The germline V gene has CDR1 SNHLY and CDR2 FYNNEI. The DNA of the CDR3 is TGTGCCAGCAGTCTTAACAGGGGGTCGATTGGGGAGCAGTTCTTC. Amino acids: CASSLNRGSIGEQFF.

The DNA of the CDR3 is TGTGCCAGCAGGTTGGGACTAGCGGAGGCCTACGAGCAGTACTTC. Protein product: CASRLGLAEAYEQYF. The chain couples TRBV6-1 to TRBJ2-7, with TRBD2 identical over 11 bases. The CDR3 consists of 15 residues. Germline lookup yields CDR1 MNHNS and CDR2 SASEGT. With V trimmed by 6 bases and J by 2 bases, 6 bases remained unmatched.

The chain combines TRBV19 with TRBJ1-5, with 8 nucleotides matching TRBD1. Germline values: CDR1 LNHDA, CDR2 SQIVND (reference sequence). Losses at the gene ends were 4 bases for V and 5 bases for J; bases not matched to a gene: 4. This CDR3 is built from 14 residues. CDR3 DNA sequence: TGTGCCAGTAGTACCGCGGACAGGGATCAGCCCCAGCATTTT. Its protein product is CASSTADRDQPQHF. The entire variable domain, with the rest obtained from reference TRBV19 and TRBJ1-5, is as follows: DGGITQSPKYLFRKEGQNVTLSCEQNLNHDAMYWYRQDPGQGLRLIYYSQIVNDFQKGDIAEGYSVSREKKESFPLTVTSAQKNPTAFYLCASSTADRDQPQHFGDGTRLSIL.